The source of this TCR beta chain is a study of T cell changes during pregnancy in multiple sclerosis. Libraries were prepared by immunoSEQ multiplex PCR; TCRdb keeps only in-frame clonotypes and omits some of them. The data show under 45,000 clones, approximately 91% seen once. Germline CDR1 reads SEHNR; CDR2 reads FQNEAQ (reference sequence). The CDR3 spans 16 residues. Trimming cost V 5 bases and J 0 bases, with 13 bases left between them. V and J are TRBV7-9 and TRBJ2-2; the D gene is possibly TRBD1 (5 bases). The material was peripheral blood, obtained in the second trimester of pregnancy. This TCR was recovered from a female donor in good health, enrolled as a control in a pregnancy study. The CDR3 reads CASSTVGHANTGELFF. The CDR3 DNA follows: TGTGCCAGCAGCACCGTCGGACACGCGAACACCGGGGAGCTGTTTTTT. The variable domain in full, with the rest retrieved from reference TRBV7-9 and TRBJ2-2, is DTGVSQNPRHKITKRGQNVTFRCDPISEHNRLYWYRQTLGQGPEFLTYFQNEAQLEKSRLLSDRFSAERPKGSFSTLEIQRTEQGDSAMYLCASSTVGHANTGELFFGEGSRLTVL.